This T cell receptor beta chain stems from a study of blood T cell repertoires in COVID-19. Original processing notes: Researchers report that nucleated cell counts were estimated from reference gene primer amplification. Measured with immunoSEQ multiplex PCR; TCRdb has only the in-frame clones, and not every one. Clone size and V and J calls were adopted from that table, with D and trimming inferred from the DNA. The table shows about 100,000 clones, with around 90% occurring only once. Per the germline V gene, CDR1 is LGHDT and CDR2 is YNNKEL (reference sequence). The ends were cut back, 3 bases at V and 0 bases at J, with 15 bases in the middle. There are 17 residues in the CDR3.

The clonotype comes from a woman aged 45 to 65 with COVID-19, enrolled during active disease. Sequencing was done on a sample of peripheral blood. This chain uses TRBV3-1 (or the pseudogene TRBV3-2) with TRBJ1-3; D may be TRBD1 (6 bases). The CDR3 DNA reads TGTGCCAGCAGCCAGGGCGGGCAGGGGATCTCTGGAAACACCATATATTTT. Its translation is CASSQGGQGISGNTIYF.